Listed below are T cell receptor beta chains from one sample, sequenced in a study of cytomegalovirus exposure and HLA in healthy donors. Libraries were prepared by immunoSEQ multiplex PCR; TCRdb keeps only in-frame clonotypes and omits some of them. The top ten hold 3% of the sample, which has fewer than 200,000 clones, 75% to 95% seen once. The sample comprised PBMCs. Every receptor here comes from a woman between 18 and 29 years old in good health and CMV-seropositive. CDR3s include the opening cysteine and the closing phenylalanine or tryptophan. A D gene is named only where the DNA matches it firmly. Clone size is given for some rows only: seen once, a few or many times, or a class if the clone is expanded.

D: -; V: TRBV2; length: 11; J: TRBJ2-7; size: -; CDR3: CASVRVYEQYF; DNA: TGTGCCAGCGTACGAGTCTACGAGCAGTACTTC
D: -; V: TRBV7-3; length: 15; J: TRBJ2-1; size: -; CDR3: CASRLYNSENNEQFF; DNA: TGTGCCAGCAGGTTATACAACAGTGAAAACAATGAGCAGTTCTTC
D: -; V: TRBV5-1; length: 15; J: TRBJ2-3; size: -; CDR3: CASSLDGVGTDTQYF; DNA: TGCGCCAGCAGCCTCGACGGGGTAGGCACAGATACGCAGTATTTT
D: -; V: TRBV14; length: 13; J: TRBJ2-7; size: -; CDR3: CASSQVGGDEQYF; DNA: TGTGCCAGCAGCCAAGTAGGGGGTGACGAGCAGTACTTC
D: -; V: TRBV29-1; length: 15; J: TRBJ2-7; size: -; CDR3: CSVVGSPPSSYEQYF; DNA: TGCAGCGTTGTAGGCAGTCCCCCTAGCTCCTACGAGCAGTACTTC
D: TRBD2; V: TRBV7-3; length: 16; J: TRBJ2-3; size: once; CDR3: CASSLTGGPGTDTQYF; DNA: TGTGCCAGCAGCTTAACGGGAGGGCCTGGCACAGATACGCAGTATTTT
D: -; V: TRBV18; length: 17; J: TRBJ2-1; size: -; CDR3: CASSPTTGLSSYNEQFF; DNA: TGTGCCAGCTCACCGACCACAGGGCTGAGCTCCTACAATGAGCAGTTCTTC
D: TRBD2; V: TRBV5-1; length: 14; J: TRBJ2-7; size: once; CDR3: CASSFAAGDYEQYF; DNA: TGCGCCAGCAGCTTTGCAGCGGGGGACTACGAGCAGTACTTC
D: -; V: TRBV4-1; length: 17; J: TRBJ2-3; size: -; CDR3: CASSQDGPSGGADTQYF; DNA: TGCGCCAGCAGCCAAGATGGCCCCTCGGGGGGCGCAGATACGCAGTATTTT
D: TRBD2; V: TRBV5-1; length: 19; J: TRBJ2-1; size: -; CDR3: CASSYIRGTVAGGPSEQFF; DNA: TGCGCCAGCAGCTATATCAGGGGTACGGTGGCGGGGGGGCCGAGTGAGCAGTTCTTC
D: -; V: TRBV7-8; length: 12; J: TRBJ2-7; size: few; CDR3: CASSSDYYEQYF; DNA: TGTGCCAGCAGCTCGGACTACTACGAGCAGTACTTC
D: -; V: TRBV27; length: 13; J: TRBJ2-3; size: -; CDR3: CASSLRNTDTQYF; DNA: TGTGCCAGCAGTTTGAGGAACACAGATACGCAGTATTTT
D: -; V: TRBV6-1; length: 13; J: TRBJ2-7; size: once; CDR3: CASNRQESYEQYF; DNA: TGTGCCAGCAATCGACAGGAATCCTACGAGCAGTACTTC
D: TRBD1; V: TRBV7-9; length: 15; J: TRBJ1-1; size: -; CDR3: CASSLGQGAPTEAFF; DNA: TGTGCCAGCAGCTTAGGTCAGGGGGCGCCCACTGAAGCTTTCTTT
D: -; V: TRBV4-2; length: 16; J: TRBJ2-1; size: -; CDR3: CASSRLPGVSNNEQFF; DNA: TGTGCCAGCAGCCGACTTCCGGGAGTCTCAAACAATGAGCAGTTCTTC
D: -; V: TRBV7-8; length: 15; J: TRBJ2-7; size: -; CDR3: CASSLVRVPSYEQYF; DNA: TGTGCCAGCAGCTTAGTGCGGGTTCCCTCCTACGAGCAGTACTTC
D: -; V: TRBV5-1; length: 13; J: TRBJ1-1; size: -; CDR3: CASRRGFNTEAFF; DNA: TGCGCCAGCCGCAGGGGCTTCAACACTGAAGCTTTCTTT
D: TRBD1; V: TRBV5-5; length: 14; J: TRBJ1-5; size: -; CDR3: CASSAGQGNQPQHF; DNA: TGTGCCAGCAGCGCCGGACAGGGAAATCAGCCCCAGCATTTT
D: TRBD2; V: TRBV5-1; length: 16; J: TRBJ2-7; size: few; CDR3: CASSLVLAGGTYEQYF; DNA: TGCGCCAGCAGCTTGGTACTAGCGGGAGGGACCTACGAGCAGTACTTC
D: -; V: TRBV7-9; length: 14; J: TRBJ1-4; size: -; CDR3: CASSPKGWREKLFF; DNA: TGTGCCAGCAGCCCGAAAGGGTGGAGGGAAAAACTGTTTTTT
D: TRBD1; V: TRBV5-5; length: 15; J: TRBJ1-6; size: -; CDR3: CASSLELGGGSPLHF; DNA: TGTGCCAGCAGCTTGGAGCTAGGGGGCGGATCACCCCTCCACTTT
D: -; V: TRBV28; length: 15; J: TRBJ2-1; size: -; CDR3: CASSFQRREYNEQFF; DNA: TGTGCCAGCAGTTTCCAAAGACGGGAGTACAATGAGCAGTTCTTC
D: -; V: TRBV18; length: 11; J: TRBJ2-1; size: -; CDR3: CASSDGGEQFF; DNA: TGTGCCAGCTCAGACGGGGGTGAGCAGTTCTTC
D: -; V: TRBV11-2; length: 14; J: TRBJ2-5; size: -; CDR3: CASSLTGSSETQYF; DNA: TGTGCCAGCAGCCTCACAGGGTCCTCGGAGACCCAGTACTTC
D: -; V: TRBV7-3; length: 13; J: TRBJ1-1; size: -; CDR3: CASSPAGVTEAFF; DNA: TGTGCCAGCAGCCCTGCCGGGGTCACTGAAGCTTTCTTT
D: -; V: TRBV6-4; length: 15; J: TRBJ2-3; size: once; CDR3: CASSDSGGSTDTQYF; DNA: TGTGCCAGCAGTGACTCAGGCGGGAGCACAGATACGCAGTATTTT
D: TRBD2; V: TRBV7-2; length: 13; J: TRBJ2-7; size: -; CDR3: CASSLSGRGAQYF; DNA: TGTGCCAGCAGTCTTAGCGGGAGGGGTGCGCAGTACTTC
D: -; V: TRBV5-5; length: 14; J: TRBJ2-7; size: -; CDR3: CASSAIAGSYEQYF; DNA: TGTGCCAGCAGCGCGATCGCAGGATCCTACGAGCAGTACTTC
D: TRBD1; V: TRBV7-2; length: 15; J: TRBJ2-7; size: -; CDR3: CASSSSRGLAAEQYF; DNA: TGTGCCAGCAGCTCATCAAGGGGGCTGGCGGCCGAGCAGTACTTC
D: -; V: TRBV6-5; length: 14; J: TRBJ2-3; size: -; CDR3: CASRREGGTDTQYF; DNA: TGTGCCAGCAGACGAGAGGGAGGTACAGATACGCAGTATTTT
D: -; V: TRBV7-7; length: 14; J: TRBJ2-7; size: few; CDR3: CASSLVHEGYEQYF; DNA: TGTGCCAGCAGCTTAGTGCATGAGGGCTACGAGCAGTACTTC
D: TRBD1; V: TRBV19; length: 14; J: TRBJ2-1; size: -; CDR3: CASKVGQGSNEQFF; DNA: TGTGCCAGTAAAGTCGGACAGGGTAGCAATGAGCAGTTCTTC
D: TRBD2; V: TRBV7-2; length: 15; J: TRBJ2-5; size: -; CDR3: CASSPLAGGQETQYF; DNA: TGTGCCAGCAGCCCACTAGCGGGGGGCCAAGAGACCCAGTACTTC
D: TRBD1; V: TRBV5-8; length: 16; J: TRBJ2-7; size: -; CDR3: CASSLHQGQGSYEQYF; DNA: TGTGCCAGCAGCTTGCACCAGGGACAGGGATCCTACGAGCAGTACTTC
D: -; V: TRBV18; length: 14; J: TRBJ1-1; size: -; CDR3: CASRQDSMNTEAFF; DNA: TGTGCCAGCCGCCAGGACAGCATGAACACTGAAGCTTTCTTT
D: TRBD1; V: TRBV11-2; length: 14; J: TRBJ2-1; size: -; CDR3: CASSPYRGDDEQFF; DNA: TGTGCCAGCAGCCCATACAGGGGGGACGATGAGCAGTTCTTC
D: -; V: TRBV29-1; length: 16; J: TRBJ2-1; size: once; CDR3: CSVDRLKMPRGNEQFF; DNA: TGCAGCGTTGACAGACTAAAGATGCCTCGTGGCAATGAGCAGTTCTTC
D: -; V: TRBV6-6; length: 14; J: TRBJ1-4; size: once; CDR3: CASSYFGGGEKLFF; DNA: TGTGCCAGCAGTTACTTCGGGGGGGGTGAAAAACTGTTTTTT
D: -; V: TRBV30; length: 14; J: TRBJ1-1; size: -; CDR3: CAWASAGRVTEAFF; DNA: TGTGCCTGGGCTTCGGCGGGTAGGGTCACTGAAGCTTTCTTT
D: -; V: TRBV30; length: 13; J: TRBJ1-2; size: -; CDR3: CAWSVLPNYGYTF; DNA: TGTGCCTGGAGTGTACTTCCGAACTATGGCTACACCTTC
D: -; V: TRBV5-4; length: 16; J: TRBJ2-3; size: -; CDR3: CASSFGGGVSTDTQYF; DNA: TGTGCCAGCAGCTTTGGGGGGGGCGTAAGCACAGATACGCAGTATTTT
D: -; V: TRBV7-9; length: 17; J: TRBJ2-5; size: -; CDR3: CASSLTGGSGVKETQYF; DNA: TGTGCCAGCAGCTTAACTGGGGGGAGCGGTGTTAAAGAGACCCAGTACTTC
D: -; V: TRBV19; length: 14; J: TRBJ2-2; size: -; CDR3: CASSIMASGGELFF; DNA: TGTGCCAGTAGTATAATGGCTTCAGGCGGGGAGCTGTTTTTT
D: -; V: TRBV7-2; length: 13; J: TRBJ2-4; size: -; CDR3: CASSFGPSDIQYF; DNA: TGTGCCAGCAGCTTTGGTCCGTCGGACATTCAGTACTTC
D: TRBD1; V: TRBV7-6; length: 14; J: TRBJ1-5; size: -; CDR3: CASSLEQGGQPQHF; DNA: TGTGCCAGCAGCTTAGAACAGGGGGGTCAGCCCCAGCATTTT
D: -; V: TRBV7-9; length: 15; J: TRBJ2-1; size: -; CDR3: CASSGATGPANEQFF; DNA: TGTGCCAGCAGCGGGGCCACGGGCCCGGCCAATGAGCAGTTCTTC
D: TRBD1; V: TRBV4-1; length: 14; J: TRBJ1-2; size: -; CDR3: CASSQVRTGQGYTF; DNA: TGCGCCAGCAGCCAAGTCCGGACAGGGCAAGGCTACACCTTC
D: TRBD2; V: TRBV7-2; length: 17; J: TRBJ2-3; size: -; CDR3: CASSLHGALADTDTQYF; DNA: TGTGCCAGCAGCTTACACGGGGCACTAGCGGACACAGATACGCAGTATTTT
D: TRBD2; V: TRBV11-2; length: 16; J: TRBJ2-7; size: -; CDR3: CASSLEGLAGVSEQYF; DNA: TGTGCCAGCAGCTTAGAGGGACTAGCGGGAGTTTCCGAGCAGTACTTC
D: -; V: TRBV18; length: 13; J: TRBJ2-5; size: -; CDR3: CASSPSVQETQYF; DNA: TGTGCCAGCTCACCATCAGTGCAAGAGACCCAGTACTTC
D: TRBD1; V: TRBV18; length: 13; J: TRBJ1-1; size: -; CDR3: CASSPGQGTEAFF; DNA: TGTGCCAGCTCACCCGGACAGGGGACTGAAGCTTTCTTT
D: -; V: TRBV2; length: 13; J: TRBJ2-5; size: -; CDR3: CASRIAVQETQYF; DNA: TGTGCCAGCAGAATAGCAGTCCAAGAGACCCAGTACTTC
D: TRBD1; V: TRBV5-4; length: 14; J: TRBJ1-1; size: -; CDR3: CASSPSWDREEAFF; DNA: TGTGCCAGCAGCCCCTCTTGGGACAGAGAAGAAGCTTTCTTT
D: TRBD2; V: TRBV2; length: 15; J: TRBJ2-2; size: -; CDR3: CASSEGTSFTGELFF; DNA: TGTGCCAGCAGTGAAGGGACTAGCTTCACCGGGGAGCTGTTTTTT
D: TRBD1; V: TRBV18; length: 13; J: TRBJ1-2; size: few; CDR3: CASSERQGYGYTF; DNA: TGTGCCAGCTCTGAAAGACAGGGTTATGGCTACACCTTC